This T cell receptor (beta chain) was retrieved from a study of Graves' ophthalmopathy and Graves' hyperthyroidism. Overall study results and limits: A 13-signature model separated ophthalmopathy from stable hyperthyroidism, roughly 85% sensitivity, just over 80% specificity. In predicting ophthalmopathy progression, the model reached nearly 71% sensitivity and roughly 75% specificity. The authors also found most expanded thyroid clonotypes above 0.001 frequency in blood.

The ends were cut back, 3 bases at V and 2 bases at J, with 19 bases in the middle. CDR3 size: 17 residues. The germline V gene has CDR1 SGHTA and CDR2 FQGNSA. Exclusion criteria comprised other autoimmune diseases, uncontrolled infections, pregnancy or lactation in patients. This clonotype was seen at least ten times. Its cognate antigen is unknown. RNA transcripts were the source from which TCR beta CDR3 regions were amplified. First-round RT-PCR used HTBI primers; second-round multiplex PCR followed. TCRdb redid the calling of the multiplex PCR reads with MiXCR, one entry per CDR3 protein. The repertoire includes under 250,000 distinct CDR3 sequences, 25% to 30% of them detected once, and about 9.3% sits in the top ten.

The chain carries TRBV7-2 and TRBJ1-1; D is unclear. The TCR originated in a man aged 45-65 years with Graves' ophthalmopathy. The sequenced material came from peripheral blood. The CDR3 sequence is CASSFPPEQTSNTEAFF. CDR3 in DNA: TGTGCCAGCAGCTTCCCCCCCGAGCAGACATCAAACACTGAAGCTTTCTTT.